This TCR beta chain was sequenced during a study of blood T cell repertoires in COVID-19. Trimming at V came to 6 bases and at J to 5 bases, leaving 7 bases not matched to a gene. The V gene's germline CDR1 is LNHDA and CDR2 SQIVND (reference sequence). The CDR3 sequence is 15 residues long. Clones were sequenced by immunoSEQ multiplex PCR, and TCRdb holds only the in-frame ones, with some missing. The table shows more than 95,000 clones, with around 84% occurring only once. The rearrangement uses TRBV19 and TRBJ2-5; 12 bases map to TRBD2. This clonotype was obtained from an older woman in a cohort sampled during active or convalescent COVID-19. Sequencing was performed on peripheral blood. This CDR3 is CASSRLAGVRETQYF. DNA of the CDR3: TGTGCCAGTAGCCGACTAGCGGGAGTTCGGGAGACCCAGTACTTC.